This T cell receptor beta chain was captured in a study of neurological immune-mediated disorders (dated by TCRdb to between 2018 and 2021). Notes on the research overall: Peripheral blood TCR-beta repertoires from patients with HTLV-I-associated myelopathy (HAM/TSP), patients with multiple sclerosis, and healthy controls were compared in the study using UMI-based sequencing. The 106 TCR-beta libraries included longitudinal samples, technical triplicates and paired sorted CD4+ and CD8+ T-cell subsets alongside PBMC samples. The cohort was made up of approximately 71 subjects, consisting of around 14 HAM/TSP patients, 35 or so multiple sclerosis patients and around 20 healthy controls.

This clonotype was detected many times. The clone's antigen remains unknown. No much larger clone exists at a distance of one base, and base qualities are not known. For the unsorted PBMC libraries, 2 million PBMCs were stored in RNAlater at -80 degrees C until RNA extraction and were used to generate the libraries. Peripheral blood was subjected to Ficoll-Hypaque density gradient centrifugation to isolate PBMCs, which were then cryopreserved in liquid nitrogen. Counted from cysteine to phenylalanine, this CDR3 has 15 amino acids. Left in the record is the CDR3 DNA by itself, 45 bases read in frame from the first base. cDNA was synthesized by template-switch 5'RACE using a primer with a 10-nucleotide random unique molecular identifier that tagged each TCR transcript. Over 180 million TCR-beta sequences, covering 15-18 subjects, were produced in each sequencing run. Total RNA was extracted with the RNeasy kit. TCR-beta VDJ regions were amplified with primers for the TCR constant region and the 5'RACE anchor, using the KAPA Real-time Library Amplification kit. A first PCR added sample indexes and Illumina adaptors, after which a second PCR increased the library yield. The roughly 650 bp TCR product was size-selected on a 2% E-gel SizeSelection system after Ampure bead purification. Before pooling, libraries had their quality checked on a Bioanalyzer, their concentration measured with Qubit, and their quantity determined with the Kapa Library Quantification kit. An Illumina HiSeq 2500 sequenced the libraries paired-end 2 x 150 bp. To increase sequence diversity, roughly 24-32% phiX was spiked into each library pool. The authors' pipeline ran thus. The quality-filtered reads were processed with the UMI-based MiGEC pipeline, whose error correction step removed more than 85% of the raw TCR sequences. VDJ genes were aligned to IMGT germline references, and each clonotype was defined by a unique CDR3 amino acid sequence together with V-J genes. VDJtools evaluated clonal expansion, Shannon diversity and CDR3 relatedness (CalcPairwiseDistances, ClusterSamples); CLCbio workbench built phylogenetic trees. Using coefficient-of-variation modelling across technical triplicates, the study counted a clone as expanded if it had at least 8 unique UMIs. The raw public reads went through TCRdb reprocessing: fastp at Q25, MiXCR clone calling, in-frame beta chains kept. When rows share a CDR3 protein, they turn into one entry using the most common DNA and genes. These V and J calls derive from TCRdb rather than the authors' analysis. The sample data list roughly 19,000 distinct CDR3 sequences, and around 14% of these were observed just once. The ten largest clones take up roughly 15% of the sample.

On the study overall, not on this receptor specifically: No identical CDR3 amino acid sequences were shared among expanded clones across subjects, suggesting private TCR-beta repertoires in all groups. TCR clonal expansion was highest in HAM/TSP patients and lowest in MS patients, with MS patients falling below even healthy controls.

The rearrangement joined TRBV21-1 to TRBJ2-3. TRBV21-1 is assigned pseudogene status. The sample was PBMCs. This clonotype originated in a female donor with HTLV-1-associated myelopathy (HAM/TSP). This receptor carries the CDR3 CASSKYLARTDTQYF. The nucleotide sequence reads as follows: TGTGCCAGCAGCAAGTATCTAGCAAGGACAGATACGCAGTATTTT.